The 24 T cell receptor beta chains below were found in one sample sequenced in a study of T cell responses to AZD1222 COVID-19 vaccine. Method: immunoSEQ multiplex PCR; TCRdb's copy keeps in-frame clones and lacks some. The sample gives 100,000 or so clones, 87% of which show up once; roughly 2.5% is in the top ten. The sample was peripheral blood, taken 28 days after the second AZD1222 dose. The receptors were gathered from an adult who received the AZD1222 COVID-19 vaccine.

The rearrangement links TRBV6-2 or TRBV6-3 to TRBJ2-7, with D perhaps given as TRBD1 or TRBD2 (6 bases each). This CDR3 region has 18 residues. Looked up from germline, CDR1 is MNHEY and CDR2 is SVGEGT. With 0 bases removed from V and 3 bases from J, the gap between germline ends came to 21 bases. For the CDR3, the DNA is TGTGCCAGCAGTTACTCCCTCATCATAGGGGGGATCGGCTACGAGCAGTACTTC. As protein: CASSYSLIIGGIGYEQYF.

The chain links TRBV11-2 to TRBJ1-3, with 9 positions matching TRBD1. V lost 3 bases to trimming and J lost 4 bases; unmatched junction nucleotides: 7. Germline-derived CDR1 and CDR2 are SGHAT and FQNNGV. The CDR3 runs to 16 residues. The CDR3 loop reads CASSFTQGASGNTIYF. CDR3 nucleotides: TGTGCCAGCAGCTTTACACAGGGGGCGTCCGGAAACACCATATATTTT.

V and J are TRBV2 and TRBJ2-5; the match to TRBD2 covers 10 bases. Trimming removed 3 bases from V and 6 bases from J; junction bases left unmatched: 19. The CDR3 extends over 19 amino acids. Germline V gene data show CDR1 as SNHLY and CDR2 as FYNNEI. The CDR3 loop reads CASSDLAGVSGPGLKTQYF. In DNA, the CDR3 is TGTGCCAGCAGTGACCTAGCGGGAGTTTCGGGACCGGGGCTAAAGACCCAGTACTTC.

The V and J genes are TRBV29-1 and TRBJ2-7; perhaps D is TRBD1 or TRBD2 (5 bases each). This CDR3 spans 13 amino acids. V lost 0 bases to trimming and J lost 7 bases, with 13 bases between them. Per the germline V gene, CDR1 is SQVTM and CDR2 is ANQGSEA. CDR3 bases: TGCAGCGTTGAAGATCTTATGGGGGAGGAGCAGTACTTC. As protein: CSVEDLMGEEQYF.

The chain employs TRBV28 and TRBJ2-2, with D maybe TRBD1 (6 bases). Germline V lookup: CDR1 MDHEN, CDR2 SYDVKM. V shed 5 bases and J shed 0 bases, with 19 bases lying between them. The length of the CDR3 is 18 residues. As DNA, the CDR3 is TGTGCCAGCAGTCTTTCCCTGCCGACAGGTCCGAACACCGGGGAGCTGTTTTTT. It translates to CASSLSLPTGPNTGELFF. The full variable domain, rest sourced from reference TRBV28 and TRBJ2-2, is DVKVTQSSRYLVKRTGEKVFLECVQDMDHENMFWYRQDPGLGLRLIYFSYDVKMKEKGDIPEGYSVSREKKERFSLILESASTNQTSMYLCASSLSLPTGPNTGELFFGEGSRLTVL.

The rearrangement joins TRBV24-1 to TRBJ1-5, with no clear D. V lost 3 bases to trimming and J lost 3 bases, with 2 bases between them. The germline gives CDR1 KGHDR, CDR2 SFDVKD. The CDR3 runs to 12 residues. In DNA form, the CDR3 reads TGTGCCACCAGTGATCCCAATCAGCCCCAGCATTTT. Residues: CATSDPNQPQHF.

This chain links TRBV29-1 with TRBJ1-2; TRBD1 is a possible D gene (5 bases). The CDR3 is 13 residues long. The V gene lost 5 bases and the J gene lost 2 bases, with 12 bases spanning the gap. CDR1 is SQVTM, CDR2 ANQGSEA, per germline. CDR3 bases: TGCAGCGTTAGTGCAGGGCCCAACTATGGCTACACCTTC. Amino acid sequence: CSVSAGPNYGYTF.

The J gene is TRBJ1-2, the V gene TRBV2; D unresolved. Trimming pared 4 bases from V and 4 bases from J, leaving 16 bases between. CDR3 length: 15 amino acids. In germline, CDR1 is SNHLY, CDR2 FYNNEI. The CDR3 spells CASSGARSRSYGYTF. The CDR3 coding sequence is TGTGCCAGCAGTGGTGCCCGTAGCAGGAGCTATGGCTACACCTTC.

The chain joins TRBV7-2 to TRBJ2-7; tentative D call: TRBD1 (6 bases). The V end was cut by 3 bases, the J end by 2 bases, with 8 bases between. CDR1 and CDR2 from the germline V gene are SGHTA and FQGNSA. The CDR3 length is 13 residues. In DNA, the CDR3 is TGTGCCAGCAGCTTTGGGACAACCTACGAGCAGTACTTC. Encoded protein: CASSFGTTYEQYF. Full variable domain (missing parts from reference TRBV7-2 and TRBJ2-7): GAGVSQSPSNKVTEKGKDVELRCDPISGHTALYWYRQSLGQGLEFLIYFQGNSAPDKSGLPSDRFSAERTGGSVSTLTIQRTQQEDSAVYLCASSFGTTYEQYFGPGTRLTVT.

V is TRBV7-9 and J is TRBJ1-2, with 7 bases matching TRBD1. The V and J ends lost 5 bases and 2 bases, in that order; junction bases with no gene match: 5. The CDR3 covers 14 residues. Germline loops: CDR1 SEHNR, CDR2 FQNEAQ (reference sequence). CDR3 residues: CASSQTGSNYGYTF. The CDR3 DNA reads TGTGCCAGCAGCCAGACAGGGTCGAACTATGGCTACACCTTC.

The V gene is TRBV30, the J gene TRBJ1-2, with D perhaps matching TRBD1 (6 bases). CDR1 is GTSNPN and CDR2 is SVGIG in the germline V gene (reference sequence). V gave up 3 bases and J gave up 8 bases, with 16 bases separating them. CDR3 size: 13 residues. CDR3 amino acids: CAWRLGTGNGYTF. The CDR3 DNA is TGTGCCTGGAGATTAGGTACAGGGAACGGCTACACCTTC.

This chain links TRBV5-4 with TRBJ1-2; D remains unclear. The CDR3 sequence is 13 residues long. The germline V gene has CDR1 SGHNT and CDR2 YYREEE (reference sequence). V gave up 0 bases and J gave up 6 bases, with 9 bases separating them. CDR3 protein: CASSLVQQDGYTF. In nucleotides, the CDR3 is TGTGCCAGCAGCTTGGTACAGCAGGATGGCTACACCTTC.

The rearrangement joins TRBV18 to TRBJ1-5; the D gene is possibly TRBD1 (6 bases). In germline, CDR1 is KGHSH, CDR2 LQKENI. Trimming cost V 4 bases and J 2 bases, with 9 bases left between them. This CDR3 is built from 14 residues. In DNA, the CDR3 is TGTGCCAGCTCACTACGACAGGGCAATCAGCCCCAGCATTTT. Its protein is CASSLRQGNQPQHF.

This chain uses TRBV6-5 with TRBJ1-4; TRBD1 might be the D (5 bases). Germline V gives CDR1 MNHEY, CDR2 SVGAGI. Trimming left V 5 bases short and J 5 bases short, with 9 bases between. This CDR3 spans 13 amino acids. The DNA of the CDR3 is TGTGCCAGCAGTAAAAGACAGAATGAAAAACTGTTTTTT. It codes for CASSKRQNEKLFF.

The chain uses TRBV6-1 and TRBJ2-5; 13 bases fit TRBD2. V lost 1 base to trimming and J lost 5 bases; unmatched junction nucleotides: 10. The germline gives CDR1 MNHNS, CDR2 SASEGT. The CDR3 spans 18 residues. CDR3 region: CASSEVLAGGPRWETQYF. The CDR3 bases are TGTGCCAGCAGTGAAGTACTAGCGGGAGGGCCGAGGTGGGAGACCCAGTACTTC.

The gene calls are TRBV19 and TRBJ2-3; TRBD1 might be the D (6 bases). The CDR3 contains 16 residues. V lost 7 bases and J 5 bases, leaving 22 bases between the germline ends. Germline loops: CDR1 LNHDA, CDR2 SQIVND (reference sequence). In DNA, the CDR3 is TGTGCCAGTACCCCCCGGGGTGAGACAGGTGGAGATACGCAGTATTTT. This codes for CASTPRGETGGDTQYF.

This clone was seen once. The chain joins TRBV15 to TRBJ2-1; 9 positions match TRBD2. Germline V lookup: CDR1 LNHNV, CDR2 YYDKDF (reference sequence). V lost 3 bases and J lost 6; bases outside the gene matches: 0. The CDR3 spans 13 residues. The CDR3 DNA reads as TGTGCCACCAGCAGGGGACTAGCCAATGAGCAGTTCTTC. Its protein product is CATSRGLANEQFF.

This clone was seen more than once but under ten times. Here the CDR3 reads CSGITGSYEQYF. The CDR3 coding sequence is TGCAGCGGTATAACAGGTTCCTACGAGCAGTACTTC. This chain connects TRBV29-1 to TRBJ2-7; tentative D call: TRBD1 (5 bases). This CDR3 is built from 12 residues. V dropped 7 bases and J dropped 1 base, with 11 bases sitting between them. Germline CDR1 reads SQVTM; CDR2 reads ANQGSEA.

The rearrangement links TRBV10-3 to TRBJ2-6, with TRBD2 matching 7 bases. The V segment lost 6 bases and the J segment 0 bases; nucleotides outside the gene matches: 8. The CDR3 runs 17 residues. The germline V gene encodes CDR1 ENHRY and CDR2 SYGVKD. This chain's CDR3 is CAISRTSVSSGANVLTF. CDR3 nucleotides: TGTGCCATCAGCCGAACTAGCGTATCCTCTGGGGCCAACGTCCTGACTTTC.

This chain joins TRBV7-6 and TRBJ1-2; 7 positions agree with TRBD1. V shed 0 bases, J shed 6 bases, and the junction held 10 bases outside the gene matches. CDR1 SGHVS and CDR2 FNYEAQ come from the germline V gene. This CDR3 spans 16 amino acids. The chain's CDR3 is CASSLAIRRGTDGYTF. Written as DNA, the CDR3 is TGTGCCAGCAGCTTAGCTATTCGTCGCGGGACAGATGGCTACACCTTC. Full variable domain (outside the CDR3, taken from reference TRBV7-6 and TRBJ1-2): GAGVSQSPRYKVTKRGQDVALRCDPISGHVSLYWYRQALGQGPEFLTYFNYEAQQDKSGLPNDRFSAERPEGSISTLTIQRTEQRDSAMYRCASSLAIRRGTDGYTFGSGTRLTVV.

The genes are TRBV13 and TRBJ2-7, with 14 nucleotides matching TRBD2. V shed 5 bases and J 6 bases; nucleotides not matched to a gene: 6. The CDR3 totals 15 residues. CDR1 is PRHDT and CDR2 is FYEKMQ in the germline V gene (reference sequence). The CDR3 DNA follows: TGTGCCAGCAGCCGGGGACTAGCGGGAGTAGGCGAGCAGTACTTC. This gives the protein CASSRGLAGVGEQYF.

The V and J genes are TRBV24-1 and TRBJ1-5; D might be TRBD1 (5 bases). This CDR3 contains 13 residues. V lost 3 bases and J lost 10, with 12 bases in between. Germline lookup yields CDR1 KGHDR and CDR2 SFDVKD. The CDR3 protein is CATSDVTGSPQHF. For the CDR3, the DNA is TGTGCCACCAGTGATGTTACAGGTTCCCCCCAGCATTTT.

This chain joins TRBV7-2 and TRBJ2-5, with D possibly TRBD1 on 6 matching bases. The CDR3 is 15 amino acids. The V and J ends lost 7 bases and 2 bases respectively, with 17 bases between them. In germline, CDR1 is SGHTA, CDR2 FQGNSA. The CDR3 sequence is CASTLRGQTQETQYF. CDR3 bases: TGTGCCAGCACCCTACGGGGACAAACGCAAGAGACCCAGTACTTC.

The V and J genes are TRBV5-1 and TRBJ1-6, with D unresolved. Trimming stripped 4 bases from V and 0 bases from J, with 14 bases between. CDR1 is SGHRS, CDR2 YFSETQ, per germline. The CDR3 contains 17 residues. CDR3 DNA: TGCGCCAGCAGCCCCTCGAGGCAGAGCTCCTATAATTCACCCCTCCACTTT. Its translation is CASSPSRQSSYNSPLHF.